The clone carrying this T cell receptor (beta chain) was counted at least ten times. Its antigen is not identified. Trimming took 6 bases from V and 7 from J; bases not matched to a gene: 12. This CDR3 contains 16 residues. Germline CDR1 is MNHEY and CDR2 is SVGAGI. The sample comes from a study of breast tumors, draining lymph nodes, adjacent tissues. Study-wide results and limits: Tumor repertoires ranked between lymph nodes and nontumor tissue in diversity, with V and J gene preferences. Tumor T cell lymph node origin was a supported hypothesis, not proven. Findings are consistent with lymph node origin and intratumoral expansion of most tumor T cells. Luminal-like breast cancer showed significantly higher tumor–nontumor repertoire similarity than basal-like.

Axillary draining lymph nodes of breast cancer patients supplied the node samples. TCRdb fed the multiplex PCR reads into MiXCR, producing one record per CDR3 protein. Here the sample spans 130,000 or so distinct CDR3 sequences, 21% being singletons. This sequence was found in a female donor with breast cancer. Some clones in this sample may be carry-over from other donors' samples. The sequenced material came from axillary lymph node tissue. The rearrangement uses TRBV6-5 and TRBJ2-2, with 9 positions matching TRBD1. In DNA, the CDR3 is TGTGCCAGCAGGCCTCCGGGACAGGGTATCGGCGGGGAGCTGTTTTTT. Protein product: CASRPPGQGIGGELFF.